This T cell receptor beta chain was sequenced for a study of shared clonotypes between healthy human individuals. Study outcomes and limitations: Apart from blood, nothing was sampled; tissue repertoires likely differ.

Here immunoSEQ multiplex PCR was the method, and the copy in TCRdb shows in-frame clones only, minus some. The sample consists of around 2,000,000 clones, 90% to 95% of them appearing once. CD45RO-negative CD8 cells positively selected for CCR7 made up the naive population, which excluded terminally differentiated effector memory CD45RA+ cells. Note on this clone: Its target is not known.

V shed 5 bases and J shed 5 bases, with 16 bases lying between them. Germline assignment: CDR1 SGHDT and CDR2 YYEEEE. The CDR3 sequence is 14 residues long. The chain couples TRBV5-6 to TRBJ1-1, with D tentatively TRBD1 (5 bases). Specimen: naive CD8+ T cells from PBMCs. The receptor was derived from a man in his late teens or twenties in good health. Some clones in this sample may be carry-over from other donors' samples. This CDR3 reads CASRPRRGGTEAFF. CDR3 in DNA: TGTGCCAGCAGACCCAGGCGGGGGGGAACTGAAGCTTTCTTT.